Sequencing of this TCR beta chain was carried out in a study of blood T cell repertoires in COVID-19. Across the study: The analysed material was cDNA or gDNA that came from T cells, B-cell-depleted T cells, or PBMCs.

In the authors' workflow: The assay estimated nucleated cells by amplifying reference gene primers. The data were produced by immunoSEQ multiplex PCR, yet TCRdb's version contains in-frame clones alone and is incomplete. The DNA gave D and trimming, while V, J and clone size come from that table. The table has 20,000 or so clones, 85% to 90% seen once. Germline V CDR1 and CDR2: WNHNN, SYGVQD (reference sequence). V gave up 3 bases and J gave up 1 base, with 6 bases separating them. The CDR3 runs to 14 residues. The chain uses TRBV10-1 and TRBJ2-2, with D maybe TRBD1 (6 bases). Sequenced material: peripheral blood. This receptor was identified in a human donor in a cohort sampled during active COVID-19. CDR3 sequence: CASSEGGNTGELFF. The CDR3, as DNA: TGCGCCAGCAGTGAAGGGGGGAACACCGGGGAGCTGTTTTTT.